A single sample is the source of the 19 T cell receptor beta chains below, sequenced in a study of blood T cell repertoires in COVID-19. Only in-frame clones appear in the TCRdb table, and some are missing; sequencing was by immunoSEQ multiplex PCR. Among around 120,000 clones listed, 78% were seen once. The sample taken for sequencing was peripheral blood. These receptors were collected from a man aged 70 or older with acute or convalescent COVID-19.

This rearrangement joins TRBV5-8 to TRBJ2-1, with a possible D match to TRBD2 (5 bases). This CDR3 region has 15 residues. The V gene lost 1 base and the J gene lost 0 bases, with 8 bases spanning the gap. Germline assignment: CDR1 SGHTS and CDR2 YDEGEE. The CDR3 reads CASSLLGGSYNEQFF. DNA of the CDR3: TGTGCCAGCAGCTTGCTAGGAGGCTCCTACAATGAGCAGTTCTTC.

The rearrangement joins TRBV7-9 to TRBJ2-5, with 9 bases fitting TRBD2. After removal of 5 bases from V and 5 bases from J, the junction contained 6 bases not matched to a gene. The CDR3 has 14 residues. Germline V lookup: CDR1 SEHNR, CDR2 FQNEAQ (reference sequence). The CDR3 protein is CASSRGTSTETQYF. Here the CDR3 DNA reads TGTGCCAGCAGCCGCGGGACTAGCACCGAGACCCAGTACTTC. The variable domain in full, completed from reference TRBV7-9 and TRBJ2-5, reads DTGVSQNPRHKITKRGQNVTFRCDPISEHNRLYWYRQTLGQGPEFLTYFQNEAQLEKSRLLSDRFSAERPKGSFSTLEIQRTEQGDSAMYLCASSRGTSTETQYFGPGTRLLVL.

This chain joins TRBV11-1 and TRBJ1-1; D possibly corresponds to TRBD1 (6 bases). CDR1 is SGHAT, CDR2 FQDESV, per germline (reference sequence). V was pared by 8 bases and J by 1 base, with 11 bases between. This CDR3 has 13 amino acids. The CDR3 region is CASQGQRNTEAFF. DNA of the CDR3: TGTGCCAGCCAAGGACAGAGGAACACTGAAGCTTTCTTT.

This sequence joins TRBV7-9 and TRBJ1-2; no firm D call. The CDR3 has 13 amino acids. V lost 5 bases and J lost 1, with 8 bases in between. Germline V CDR1 and CDR2: SEHNR, FQNEAQ (reference sequence). CDR3 sequence reads: CASSVDINYGYTF. DNA of the CDR3: TGTGCCAGCAGCGTAGACATTAACTATGGCTACACCTTC. The full variable domain, completed using reference TRBV7-9 and TRBJ1-2, is DTGVSQNPRHKITKRGQNVTFRCDPISEHNRLYWYRQTLGQGPEFLTYFQNEAQLEKSRLLSDRFSAERPKGSFSTLEIQRTEQGDSAMYLCASSVDINYGYTFGSGTRLTVV.

This chain joins TRBV7-2 and TRBJ2-5; 13 bases are a match to TRBD2. V lost 0 bases to trimming and J lost 2 bases; unmatched junction nucleotides: 3. Germline V CDR1 and CDR2: SGHTA, FQGNSA. CDR3 size: 17 residues. CDR3 region: CASSLALAGGFQETQYF. The CDR3 DNA sequence: TGTGCCAGCAGCTTAGCACTAGCGGGGGGGTTTCAAGAGACCCAGTACTTC.

The chain carries TRBV6-5 and TRBJ1-5; the D gene is possibly TRBD1 (5 bases). Germline-derived CDR1 and CDR2 are MNHEY and SVGAGI. The V gene lost 8 bases and the J gene lost 6 bases, with 17 bases spanning the gap. This CDR3 is 14 amino acids long. The chain's CDR3 is CASRGDGGAQPQHF. Here the CDR3 DNA reads TGTGCCAGCCGGGGGGATGGGGGAGCTCAGCCCCAGCATTTT.

The CDR3 spells CASSPGGARIAKNIQYF. Written as DNA, the CDR3 is TGTGCCAGCTCACCAGGTGGAGCACGGATAGCCAAAAACATTCAGTACTTC. This chain uses TRBV18 with TRBJ2-4; the D is unclear. The CDR3 runs to 17 residues. Deletions cut 2 bases from V and 0 bases from J, with 14 bases between. The germline CDR1 and CDR2 sequences are KGHSH and LQKENI.

The CDR3 region has the DNA TGTGCCAGCAGCCAAGGGGGAACCGGGCTCCGGGGCAATGAGCAGTTCTTC. Residues: CASSQGGTGLRGNEQFF. The chain combines TRBV3-1 (or the pseudogene TRBV3-2) with TRBJ2-1; weak D call: TRBD2 (5 bases). V was pared by 1 base and J by 6 bases, with 19 bases between. The germline CDR1 and CDR2 sequences are LGHDT and YNNKEL (reference sequence). The CDR3 has 17 amino acids.

The chain uses TRBV7-2 and TRBJ2-4; a weak D match, TRBD2 (5 bases). Deletions cut 1 base from V and 2 bases from J, with 6 bases between. The CDR3 is 14 residues long. Germline CDR1 is SGHTA and CDR2 is FQGNSA. The CDR3 spells CASSLGGSKNIQYF. CDR3 sequence (DNA): TGTGCCAGCAGCTTAGGAGGGTCCAAAAACATTCAGTACTTC.

The chain uses TRBV6-5 and TRBJ1-1; D possibly corresponds to TRBD1 (5 bases). With 7 bases removed from V and 1 base from J, the gap between germline ends came to 13 bases. This CDR3 has 14 residues. The V gene's germline CDR1 is MNHEY and CDR2 SVGAGI. The CDR3 spells CASTLDTWNTEAFF. The CDR3 region has the DNA TGTGCCAGCACCCTGGACACATGGAACACTGAAGCTTTCTTT.

The chain combines TRBV20-1 with TRBJ2-4; TRBD2 agrees at 11 bases. Germline loops: CDR1 DFQATT, CDR2 SNEGSKA (reference sequence). With 3 bases clipped from V and 5 bases from J, the junction kept 6 bases outside the gene matches. This CDR3 region has 15 residues. In DNA form, the CDR3 reads TGCAGTGCTAGTGTAGCGGGGGGGCGCCAAAACATTCAGTACTTC. Translating it yields CSASVAGGRQNIQYF.

This clone occurred a few times. Other DNA variants within this sample encode the same CDR3. This CDR3 reads CASSRQGSTEAFF. The CDR3 bases are TGTGCCAGCAGCCGACAGGGAAGCACTGAAGCTTTCTTT. J is TRBJ1-1 and V is TRBV12-3 or TRBV12-4; 7 bases map to TRBD1. V trimming: 6 bases; J trimming: 4 bases; junction bases outside the gene matches: 5. There are 13 residues in the CDR3.

The V and J genes are TRBV29-1 and TRBJ1-4; D gene uncertain. The CDR3 length is 14 residues. Trimming pared 4 bases from V and 5 bases from J, leaving 14 bases between. Germline V lookup: CDR1 SQVTM, CDR2 ANQGSEA. In DNA, the CDR3 is TGCAGCGTTGTTGCGCGCCCGGGGAATGAAAAACTGTTTTTT. It is translated as CSVVARPGNEKLFF.

J is TRBJ1-1 and V is TRBV19; maybe TRBD1 (5 bases). CDR3 size: 13 residues. Germline loops: CDR1 LNHDA, CDR2 SQIVND (reference sequence). With 7 bases removed from V and 11 bases from J, the gap between germline ends came to 20 bases. The CDR3 sequence is CASIPGGRQRAFF. CDR3 bases: TGTGCCAGTATCCCGGGGGGTCGACAGAGGGCTTTCTTT. Drawing the rest from reference TRBV19 and TRBJ1-1, the complete variable domain is DGGITQSPKYLFRKEGQNVTLSCEQNLNHDAMYWYRQDPGQGLRLIYYSQIVNDFQKGDIAEGYSVSREKKESFPLTVTSAQKNPTAFYLCASIPGGRQRAFFGQGTRLTVV.

The J gene is TRBJ1-2, the V gene TRBV19, with 7 positions matching TRBD1. The CDR3 totals 16 residues. Unmatched junction bases numbered 11, after V lost 6 bases and J lost 1 base. Germline V gene lookup returns CDR1 LNHDA and CDR2 SQIVND (reference sequence). CDR3 nucleotides: TGTGCCAGTAGCAGTAACTCCGGGACAGATAACTATGGCTACACCTTC. Translating gives CASSSNSGTDNYGYTF.

V gene TRBV18 combines with J gene TRBJ1-1; D uncertain. The length of the CDR3 is 14 residues. Trimming left V 2 bases short and J 7 bases short, with 14 bases between. Per germline, CDR1 KGHSH and CDR2 LQKENI. CDR3 sequence: CASSPMWGADEAFF. The CDR3 bases are TGTGCCAGCTCACCAATGTGGGGAGCGGATGAAGCTTTCTTT.

The DNA of the CDR3 is TGTGCCAGCAGCTTAATGACTCAAGGCACTGAAGCTTTCTTT. It is translated as CASSLMTQGTEAFF. V usage is TRBV7-8 and J usage is TRBJ1-1; D remains ambiguous. V gave up 2 bases and J gave up 4 bases, with 11 bases separating them. CDR1 and CDR2 (germline): SGHVS, FQNEAQ. CDR3 size: 14 residues.

J is TRBJ2-7 and V is TRBV27; D gene unclear. There are 12 residues in the CDR3. The V gene lost 6 bases and the J gene lost 0 bases, with 6 bases spanning the gap. Germline loops: CDR1 MNHEY, CDR2 SMNVEV (reference sequence). The CDR3 nucleotides read TGTGCCAGCAGCTCCAGCTCCTACGAGCAGTACTTC. Amino acid sequence: CASSSSSYEQYF.

This sequence joins TRBV19 and TRBJ1-5, with 11 nucleotides matching TRBD1. J lost 6 bases, V lost 3 bases, and 4 bases had no gene match. Germline V gives CDR1 LNHDA, CDR2 SQIVND (reference sequence). This CDR3 has 15 residues. The CDR3 DNA sequence: TGTGCCAGTAGTATCAGGACAGGGGGCGGTCAGCCCCAGCATTTT. Encoded protein: CASSIRTGGGQPQHF.